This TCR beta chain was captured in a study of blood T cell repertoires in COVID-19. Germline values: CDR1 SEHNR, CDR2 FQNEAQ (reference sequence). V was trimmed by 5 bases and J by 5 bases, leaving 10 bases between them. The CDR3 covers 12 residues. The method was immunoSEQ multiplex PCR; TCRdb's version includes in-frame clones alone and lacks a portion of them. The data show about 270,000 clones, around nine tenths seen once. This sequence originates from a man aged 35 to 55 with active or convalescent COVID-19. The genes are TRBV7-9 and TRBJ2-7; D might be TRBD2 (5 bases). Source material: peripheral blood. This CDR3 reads CASSAEADEQYF. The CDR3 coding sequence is TGTGCCAGCAGCGCAGAAGCGGACGAGCAGTACTTC.